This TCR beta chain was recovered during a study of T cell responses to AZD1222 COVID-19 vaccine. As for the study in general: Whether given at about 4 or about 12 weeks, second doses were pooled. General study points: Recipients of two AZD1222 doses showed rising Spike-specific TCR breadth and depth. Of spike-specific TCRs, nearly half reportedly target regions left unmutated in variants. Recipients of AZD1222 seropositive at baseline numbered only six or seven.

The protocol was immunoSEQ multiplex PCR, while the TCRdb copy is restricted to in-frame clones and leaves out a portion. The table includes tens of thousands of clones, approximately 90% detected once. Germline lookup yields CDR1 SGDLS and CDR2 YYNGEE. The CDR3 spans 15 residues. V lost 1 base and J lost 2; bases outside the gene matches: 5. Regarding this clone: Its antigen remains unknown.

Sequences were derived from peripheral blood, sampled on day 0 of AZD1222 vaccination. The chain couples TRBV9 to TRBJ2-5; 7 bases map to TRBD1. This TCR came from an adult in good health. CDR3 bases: TGTGCCAGCAGCGTACGCGACAGGGCTCAAGAGACCCAGTACTTC. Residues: CASSVRDRAQETQYF.